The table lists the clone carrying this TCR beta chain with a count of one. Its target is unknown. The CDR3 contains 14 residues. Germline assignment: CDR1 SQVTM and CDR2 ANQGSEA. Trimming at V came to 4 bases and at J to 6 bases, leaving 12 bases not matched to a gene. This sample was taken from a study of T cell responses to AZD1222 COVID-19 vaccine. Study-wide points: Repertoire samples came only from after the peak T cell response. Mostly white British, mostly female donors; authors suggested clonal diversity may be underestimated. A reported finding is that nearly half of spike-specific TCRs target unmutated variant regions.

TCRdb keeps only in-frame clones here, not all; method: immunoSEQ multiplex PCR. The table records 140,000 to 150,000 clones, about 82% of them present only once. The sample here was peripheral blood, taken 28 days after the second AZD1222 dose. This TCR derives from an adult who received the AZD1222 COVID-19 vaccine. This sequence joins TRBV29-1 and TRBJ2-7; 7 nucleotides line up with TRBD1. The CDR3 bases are TGCAGCGTTGCAGGCAGGGGGTCCCCTCTCGAGCAGTACTTC. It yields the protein CSVAGRGSPLEQYF.